These 23 T cell receptor beta chains originate from one sample sequenced in a study of neoadjuvant anti-PD-1 for oral cavity cancer. Time point in this sample: after neoadjuvant nivolumab, at surgical resection. Sequencing used immunoSEQ multiplex PCR; TCRdb keeps in-frame clones, though not all of them. The table lists approximately 68,000 clones, around 85% of them singletons, with 2.5% to 3% in the top ten. The source was PBMCs, collected after nivolumab (anti-PD-1) treatment. These receptors were obtained from a person aged 40 to 85 with oral cavity squamous cell carcinoma.

The chain uses TRBV25-1 and TRBJ1-4; 9 bases match TRBD1. The CDR3 spans 13 residues. CDR1 and CDR2 (germline): MGHDK, SYGVNS. The trim removed 2 bases at V and 10 bases at J, leaving 2 bases unmatched. CDR3 protein: CASSEGQGSKLFF. The DNA for the CDR3 is TGTGCCAGCAGTGAAGGACAGGGGTCAAAACTGTTTTTT.

The CDR3 nucleotides are TGCGCCAGCAGAGGGGGGCCAAGGCCTGAAGCTTTCTTT. Amino acids: CASRGGPRPEAFF. The chain links TRBV23-1 to TRBJ1-1; the D gene is possibly TRBD1 (6 bases). TRBV23-1 is labeled an ORF, and its function is uncertain. The germline V and J ends were trimmed by 6 bases and 6 bases, with 14 bases remaining between them. This CDR3 contains 13 residues.

In its sample, this clone was seen once. V and J are TRBV19 and TRBJ1-5, with 7 bases matching TRBD1. CDR1 and CDR2 (germline): LNHDA, SQIVND (reference sequence). There are 13 residues in the CDR3. Germline trimming cut 6 bases from V and 10 bases from J; bases unmatched to any gene: 9. CDR3 region: CASRKDRYLPQHF. The CDR3 DNA reads as TGTGCCAGTAGAAAGGACAGGTACTTACCCCAGCATTTT.

V usage is TRBV9 and J usage is TRBJ2-1; D is uncertain. Germline V gives CDR1 SGDLS, CDR2 YYNGEE. V lost 10 bases to trimming and J lost 10 bases, with 21 bases between them. The CDR3 sequence is 13 residues long. The CDR3 sequence is CAGSDSLVGEQFF. CDR3 sequence (DNA): TGTGCCGGCTCCGACTCCCTGGTTGGGGAGCAGTTCTTC.

This sequence joins TRBV5-1 and TRBJ2-7; perhaps TRBD1 as D (6 bases). The V end lost 0 bases, the J end lost 0 bases, and 10 bases lay between the germline ends. This CDR3 is 15 amino acids long. In germline, CDR1 is SGHRS, CDR2 YFSETQ. The CDR3 protein is CASSLAGQTSYEQYF. The CDR3, as DNA: TGCGCCAGCAGCTTGGCCGGACAGACCTCCTACGAGCAGTACTTC.

The V call is TRBV27, the J call TRBJ1-2; D might be TRBD1 (5 bases). Germline V gene sequence: CDR1 MNHEY, CDR2 SMNVEV (reference sequence). The CDR3 is 15 amino acids. Trimming pared 6 bases from V and 8 bases from J, leaving 22 bases between. For the CDR3, the DNA is TGTGCCAGCAGCTCTCAAGGGACTACGACGGGCGGCTACACCTTC. This translates into CASSSQGTTTGGYTF.

The chain recombines TRBV2 with TRBJ1-3; D is ambiguous. The ends were cut back, 7 bases at V and 0 bases at J, with 10 bases in the middle. The germline CDR1 and CDR2 sequences are SNHLY and FYNNEI. CDR3 length: 14 amino acids. The CDR3 nucleotides are TGTGCCAGCACGGCCACAACCTCTGGAAACACCATATATTTT. It specifies CASTATTSGNTIYF. Full variable domain (remainder filled in from reference TRBV2 and TRBJ1-3): EPEVTQTPSHQVTQMGQEVILRCVPISNHLYFYWYRQILGQKVEFLVSFYNNEISEKSEIFDDQFSVERPDGSNFTLKIRSTKLEDSAMYFCASTATTSGNTIYFGEGSWLTVV.

The chain links TRBV14 to TRBJ1-4, with D unresolved. Looked up from germline, CDR1 is SGHDN and CDR2 is FVKESK. The length of the CDR3 is 13 residues. V lost 1 base and J 3 bases, leaving 3 bases between the germline ends. DNA for the CDR3: TGTGCCAGCAGCCAAGGGGCTAATGAAAAACTGTTTTTT. Protein product: CASSQGANEKLFF.

The chain has TRBV20-1 and TRBJ2-5; D is ambiguous. This CDR3 is built from 11 residues. CDR1 and CDR2 from the germline V gene are DFQATT and SNEGSKA (reference sequence). With 2 bases removed from V and 3 bases from J, the gap between germline ends came to 4 bases. CDR3 sequence reads: CSARLEETQYF. The CDR3 DNA reads TGCAGTGCTAGACTGGAAGAGACCCAGTACTTC.

This clone showed up just once. V and J are TRBV29-1 and TRBJ1-1; weak D call: TRBD1 (5 bases). Germline lookup yields CDR1 SQVTM and CDR2 ANQGSEA. Between the trimmed V and J ends, which lost 2 bases and 2 bases, there was a span of 9 bases. This CDR3 is built from 13 residues. As DNA, the CDR3 is TGCAGCGTTGAAAAGGGGTTCAACACTGAAGCTTTCTTT. The encoded protein is CSVEKGFNTEAFF.

The chain couples TRBV11-3 to TRBJ2-2, with D perhaps TRBD1 (6 bases). This CDR3 spans 14 amino acids. Trimming shortened V by 6 bases and J by 3 bases, and 11 bases separated the two germline ends. Looked up from germline, CDR1 is SGHNT and CDR2 is YENEEA. CDR3 in DNA: TGTGCCAGCAGACAGGGTTCTTACACCGGGGAGCTGTTTTTT. It encodes CASRQGSYTGELFF.

The V gene is TRBV28, the J gene TRBJ2-7; 10 bases map to TRBD2. J lost 6 bases, V lost 6 bases, and 11 bases had no gene match. CDR1 and CDR2 from the germline V gene are MDHEN and SYDVKM. This CDR3 has 15 amino acids. The CDR3, as DNA: TGTGCCAGCAGGCTAGAGAGCGGGAGGGCCCCCGAGCAGTACTTC. Encoded protein: CASRLESGRAPEQYF.

This clone is a singleton in its sample. The chain carries TRBV19 and TRBJ2-7; D gene ambiguous. Trimming stripped 3 bases from V and 4 bases from J, with 19 bases between. This CDR3 is built from 16 residues. Germline CDR1 reads LNHDA; CDR2 reads SQIVND (reference sequence). DNA for the CDR3: TGTGCCAGTAGTATCTCTTTAGGGAAATTGGCTTACGAGCAGTACTTC. It translates to CASSISLGKLAYEQYF.

The sample holds one count of this clone. The chain couples TRBV7-8 to TRBJ2-7; a possible D gene is TRBD2 (7 bases). Germline V gene sequence: CDR1 SGHVS, CDR2 FQNEAQ. CDR3 length equals 15 residues. Between the trimmed V and J ends, which lost 1 base and 2 bases, there was a span of 12 bases. In DNA, the CDR3 is TGTGCCAGCAGCTTAGTGGGGGGGCGCCCCTACGAGCAGTACTTC. Protein sequence: CASSLVGGRPYEQYF.

The CDR3 region is CASSGGYQETQYF. CDR3 sequence (DNA): TGTGCCAGCAGTGGGGGGTACCAAGAGACCCAGTACTTC. The chain has TRBV9 and TRBJ2-5, with D tentatively TRBD2 (6 bases). The CDR3 totals 13 residues. CDR1 SGDLS and CDR2 YYNGEE come from the germline V gene. The V end was cut by 5 bases, the J end by 0 bases, with 8 bases between.

There are a few counts of this clone. The rearrangement uses TRBV5-8 and TRBJ1-6; D is undetermined. Germline loops: CDR1 SGHTS, CDR2 YDEGEE. V lost 1 base and J 10 bases, leaving 9 bases between the germline ends. The CDR3 loop spans 13 amino acids. The CDR3 DNA reads TGTGCCAGCAGCTTGAGGGAGCAATCACCCCTCCACTTT. This encodes CASSLREQSPLHF.

This clone was counted a single time. CDR3 amino acids: CASSQVRNKLTIYF. Written as DNA, the CDR3 is TGCGCCAGCAGCCAAGTAAGAAACAAACTCACCATATATTTT. V gene TRBV4-1 combines with J gene TRBJ1-3; D unresolved. In germline, CDR1 is MGHRA, CDR2 YSYEKL. Trimming cost V 1 base and J 9 bases, with 13 bases left between them. The length of the CDR3 is 14 residues.

The chain links TRBV11-2 to TRBJ2-2, with TRBD1 identical over 7 bases. Germline V gene lookup returns CDR1 SGHAT and CDR2 FQNNGV. Trimming took 8 bases from V and 2 from J; bases not matched to a gene: 17. The CDR3 sequence is 18 residues long. CDR3 protein: CASRRPGQTSRNTGELFF. CDR3 DNA: TGTGCCAGCCGCCGACCGGGACAGACAAGTCGAAACACCGGGGAGCTGTTTTTT.

The genes are TRBV7-3 and TRBJ2-5; either TRBD1 or TRBD2 may supply D (6 bases each). There are 15 residues in the CDR3. Per the germline V gene, CDR1 is SGHTA and CDR2 is FQGTGA. The ends were cut back, 5 bases at V and 6 bases at J, with 19 bases in the middle. CDR3 sequence: CASSAYLGGYQTQYF. In DNA form, the CDR3 reads TGTGCCAGCAGCGCTTACTTAGGGGGGTATCAGACCCAGTACTTC.

The chain uses TRBV10-3 and TRBJ1-6; TRBD1 might be the D (5 bases). Per the germline V gene, CDR1 is ENHRY and CDR2 is SYGVKD. V was cut by 6 bases and J by 9 bases, with 12 bases left in between. This CDR3 has 13 residues. The CDR3 bases are TGTGCCATCAGGGGGACGGTCCCTTCACCCCTCCACTTT. It specifies CAIRGTVPSPLHF.

The genes are TRBV7-3 and TRBJ2-3; D is unresolved. Germline V CDR1 and CDR2: SGHTA, FQGTGA. V shed 6 bases and J shed 3 bases, with 10 bases lying between them. CDR3 length: 13 amino acids. DNA for the CDR3: TGTGCCAGCAGTTCTACCACTACAGATACGCAGTATTTT. This gives the protein CASSSTTTDTQYF.

This clone was observed a single time. The same CDR3 is also encoded by other DNA sequences in this sample. The gene calls are TRBV20-1 and TRBJ2-1, with unresolved D. CDR3 length equals 11 residues. CDR1 and CDR2 from the germline V gene are DFQATT and SNEGSKA (reference sequence). Trimming cost V 6 bases and J 4 bases, with 7 bases left between them. In nucleotides, the CDR3 is TGCAGTGCCACTTCTTACAATGAGCAGTTCTTC. It is translated as CSATSYNEQFF.

The rearrangement links TRBV6-5 to TRBJ2-7, with a weak D call TRBD2 (6 bases). Germline lookup yields CDR1 MNHEY and CDR2 SVGAGI. V was cut by 5 bases and J by 3 bases, with 11 bases left in between. The CDR3 spans 13 residues. The CDR3 nucleotides read TGTGCCAGCAGTGGGGGGACCTTCTACGAGCAGTACTTC. This gives the protein CASSGGTFYEQYF.